Shown below are 5 T cell receptor beta chains from a single sample sequenced in a study of radiotherapy plus CTLA-4 blockade in lung cancer. TCRdb's copy holds only in-frame clones and misses some; the assay was immunoSEQ multiplex PCR. The sample records some 33,000 clones, approximately 77% being singletons. The sample in question was peripheral blood, obtained from a patient treated with radiotherapy plus ipilimumab. Receptors were obtained from a human donor with non-small cell lung cancer whose response to radiotherapy plus ipilimumab could not be evaluated.

This clone was counted a few times. The gene calls are TRBV7-9 and TRBJ1-1, with a tentative D call TRBD1 (6 bases). CDR1 is SEHNR and CDR2 is FQNEAQ in the germline V gene (reference sequence). The CDR3 extends over 16 amino acids. Trimming pared 1 base from V and 5 bases from J, leaving 17 bases between. The CDR3 DNA reads TGTGCCAGCAGCTTAGTTTCGGTTCACAGGGTTACTGAAGCTTTCTTT. It translates to CASSLVSVHRVTEAFF.

This rearrangement joins TRBV6-4 to TRBJ1-1, with 10 bases that match TRBD1. Trimming at V came to 6 bases and at J to 6 bases, leaving 4 bases not matched to a gene. The CDR3 totals 13 residues. The germline V gene encodes CDR1 MRHNA and CDR2 SNTAGT. CDR3 sequence reads: CASSVDRGSEAFF. CDR3 DNA: TGTGCCAGCAGCGTGGACAGGGGGTCTGAAGCTTTCTTT.

This clone has more than one count but fewer than ten. The chain links TRBV28 to TRBJ1-4; possibly TRBD1 for D (5 bases). The V and J ends lost 2 bases and 7 bases respectively, with 11 bases between them. Germline V lookup: CDR1 MDHEN, CDR2 SYDVKM. The CDR3 covers 14 residues. For the CDR3, the DNA is TGTGCCAGCAGTTTAGTGGGGCGCGGTGAAAAACTGTTTTTT. It encodes CASSLVGRGEKLFF.

The J gene is TRBJ2-1, the V gene TRBV5-4, with 16 bases fitting TRBD2. Trimming cost V 4 bases and J 8 bases; bases outside gene matches: 9. CDR1 and CDR2 (germline): SGHNT, YYREEE (reference sequence). The CDR3 spans 17 residues. CDR3 region: CASSKPGLAGGSDEQFF. The CDR3 coding sequence is TGTGCCAGCAGCAAGCCGGGACTAGCGGGAGGGTCCGATGAGCAGTTCTTC.

This chain joins TRBV6-1 and TRBJ2-7, with D uncertain. Germline lookup yields CDR1 MNHNS and CDR2 SASEGT. The V gene lost 1 base and the J gene lost 4 bases, with 8 bases spanning the gap. CDR3 size: 13 residues. The CDR3 here is CASSEGPEYEQYF. The CDR3 nucleotides read TGTGCCAGCAGTGAAGGCCCGGAGTACGAGCAGTACTTC.